These T cell receptor beta chains were read from a single sample in a study of shared T cell receptors in the human thymus. TCRdb keeps only in-frame clones here, not all; method: immunoSEQ multiplex PCR. The data contain a few hundred thousand clones, 85% to 95% of them singletons. The sample was thymocytes. All receptors come from a human donor. The CDR3 runs from the conserved cysteine through the conserved F or W. The order of the fields is J gene, clone size, D gene, V gene, CDR3 DNA, CDR3 protein. The D gene is left open where the match is weak. Where a row states a size, it is once, few, many or the class of an expanded clone; other rows omit it.

J gene: TRBJ1-1; clone size: few; D gene: TRBD1; V gene: TRBV10-3; CDR3 DNA: TGTGCCATCAGTGAGCCAGGGACAGGGACGAACACTGAAGCTTTCTTT; CDR3 protein: CAISEPGTGTNTEAFF
J gene: TRBJ1-1; clone size: .; D gene: .; V gene: TRBV18; CDR3 DNA: TGTGCCAGCTCACCACCAGGGGTTGGAACTGAAGCTTTCTTT; CDR3 protein: CASSPPGVGTEAFF
J gene: TRBJ2-1; clone size: .; D gene: TRBD1; V gene: TRBV11-3; CDR3 DNA: TGTGCCAGCAGCAAAACTGCGGGACAGGGATACAATGAGCAGTTCTTC; CDR3 protein: CASSKTAGQGYNEQFF
J gene: TRBJ2-3; clone size: .; D gene: .; V gene: TRBV7-3; CDR3 DNA: TGTGCCAGCAGCTTAGATCGCTCTCCGGGCGGTAGCACAGATACGCAGTATTTT; CDR3 protein: CASSLDRSPGGSTDTQYF
J gene: TRBJ1-1; clone size: .; D gene: TRBD1; V gene: TRBV4-2; CDR3 DNA: TGTGCCAGCAGCCAAGATCGGTCAGGGGGGAACACTGAAGCTTTCTTT; CDR3 protein: CASSQDRSGGNTEAFF
J gene: TRBJ1-2; clone size: .; D gene: TRBD1; V gene: TRBV4-1; CDR3 DNA: TGCGCCAGCAGCCAAGAGGGGGACAGATGTGGGAGGTATGGCTACACCTTC; CDR3 protein: CASSQEGDRCGRYGYTF
J gene: TRBJ2-4; clone size: .; D gene: .; V gene: TRBV15; CDR3 DNA: TGTGCCACCAGCAGAAGACTAGTGGGAAACATTCAGTACTTC; CDR3 protein: CATSRRLVGNIQYF
J gene: TRBJ2-1; clone size: .; D gene: .; V gene: TRBV6-1; CDR3 DNA: TGTGCCAGCAGTGAATGGCGGGACCCCTACAATGAGCAGTTCTTC; CDR3 protein: CASSEWRDPYNEQFF
J gene: TRBJ2-1; clone size: .; D gene: .; V gene: TRBV7-2; CDR3 DNA: TGTGCCAGCAGCTCGTTCTTAGGGGGCTCCTACAATGAGCAGTTCTTC; CDR3 protein: CASSSFLGGSYNEQFF
J gene: TRBJ2-7; clone size: .; D gene: .; V gene: TRBV10-1; CDR3 DNA: TGCGCCAGCAGTGACCCCCCGGACACCTTCTACGAGCAGTACTTC; CDR3 protein: CASSDPPDTFYEQYF
J gene: TRBJ2-6; clone size: .; D gene: .; V gene: TRBV28; CDR3 DNA: TGTGCCAGCAGGTCCGCCCCGGCGCAGGGGAGGGGCTCTGGGGCCAACGTCCTGACTTTC; CDR3 protein: CASRSAPAQGRGSGANVLTF
J gene: TRBJ1-2; clone size: .; D gene: .; V gene: TRBV19; CDR3 DNA: TGTGCCAGTAGTCGGACGGCGGGGACTCCCCCTTATGGCTACACCTTC; CDR3 protein: CASSRTAGTPPYGYTF
J gene: TRBJ2-5; clone size: .; D gene: .; V gene: TRBV4-1; CDR3 DNA: TGCGCCAGCAGCCAAAAACCGGAGGCAGGGCGGACCCAGTACTTC; CDR3 protein: CASSQKPEAGRTQYF
J gene: TRBJ2-1; clone size: .; D gene: .; V gene: TRBV28; CDR3 DNA: TGTGCCAGCAGTCCCCTATGGACCGACAGCAATGAGCAGTTCTTC; CDR3 protein: CASSPLWTDSNEQFF
J gene: TRBJ1-1; clone size: few; D gene: .; V gene: TRBV30; CDR3 DNA: TGTGCCGCACGGCCGAACACTGAAGCTTTCTTT; CDR3 protein: CAARPNTEAFF
J gene: TRBJ1-2; clone size: once; D gene: TRBD1; V gene: TRBV27; CDR3 DNA: TGTGCCAGCAGTTTCAGGGGGCTTAACTATGGCTACACCTTC; CDR3 protein: CASSFRGLNYGYTF
J gene: TRBJ2-7; clone size: .; D gene: TRBD1; V gene: TRBV30; CDR3 DNA: TGTGCCTGGAGTTTCGGGACAGGGCCAGGCGAGCAGTACTTC; CDR3 protein: CAWSFGTGPGEQYF
J gene: TRBJ2-3; clone size: .; D gene: .; V gene: TRBV27; CDR3 DNA: TGTGCCTGCTCCCCCGAGACCTCCACAGATACGCAGTATTTT; CDR3 protein: CACSPETSTDTQYF
J gene: TRBJ1-2; clone size: .; D gene: .; V gene: TRBV7-9; CDR3 DNA: TGTGCCAGCAGCGTCAGAGCACCTGGGGTAGGTGGCTACACCTTC; CDR3 protein: CASSVRAPGVGGYTF
J gene: TRBJ1-5; clone size: .; D gene: TRBD1; V gene: TRBV6-5; CDR3 DNA: TGTGCCAGCAGCTCCGGACAGGGGAATCAGCCCCAGCATTTT; CDR3 protein: CASSSGQGNQPQHF
J gene: TRBJ2-3; clone size: .; D gene: .; V gene: TRBV18; CDR3 DNA: TGTGCCAGCTCATCACCCCCACGTGAGCCTCAAACAGATACGCAGTATTTT; CDR3 protein: CASSSPPREPQTDTQYF
J gene: TRBJ2-2; clone size: .; D gene: .; V gene: TRBV5-1; CDR3 DNA: TGCGCCAGCAGCTCGCCAGGGTACACCGGGGAGCTGTTTTTT; CDR3 protein: CASSSPGYTGELFF
J gene: TRBJ2-7; clone size: .; D gene: .; V gene: TRBV12-5; CDR3 DNA: TGTGCTAGTGGTCCCGGGACTTCCCACGAGCAGTACTTC; CDR3 protein: CASGPGTSHEQYF
J gene: TRBJ2-7; clone size: .; D gene: .; V gene: TRBV7-8; CDR3 DNA: TGTGCCAGCAGCTTAACCCCCTACGAGCAGTACTTC; CDR3 protein: CASSLTPYEQYF
J gene: TRBJ1-2; clone size: .; D gene: TRBD1; V gene: TRBV6-1; CDR3 DNA: TGTGCCAGCAGTGAACGGGGCGGAGGGACAGGGCTTTTATTCTACACCTTC; CDR3 protein: CASSERGGGTGLLFYTF
J gene: TRBJ1-2; clone size: .; D gene: .; V gene: TRBV19; CDR3 DNA: TGTGCCAGTAGAGGAGGGCTTGGCTACACCTTC; CDR3 protein: CASRGGLGYTF
J gene: TRBJ2-7; clone size: .; D gene: TRBD1; V gene: TRBV5-5; CDR3 DNA: TGTGCCAGCAGCTCGGTCCAGGGGGCTAGACCGTACGAGCAGTACTTC; CDR3 protein: CASSSVQGARPYEQYF